These 32 T cell receptor beta chains were sequenced from one sample in a study of T cell responses to AZD1222 COVID-19 vaccine. Some clones are missing from TCRdb's copy, which holds only in-frame ones; the method was immunoSEQ multiplex PCR. Among about 110,000 clones listed, 70% to 90% were seen once. Here the sequenced sample was peripheral blood, taken on day 0 of AZD1222 vaccination. These receptors came from an adult in good health.

This clone has at least ten counts. V usage is TRBV25-1 and J usage is TRBJ1-1; D is undetermined. Germline V gene data show CDR1 as MGHDK and CDR2 as SYGVNS. V lost 5 bases and J lost 3, with 7 bases in between. The length of the CDR3 is 12 residues. CDR3 sequence: CASSTVYTEAFF. The CDR3 bases are TGTGCCAGCAGTACAGTCTACACTGAAGCTTTCTTT.

The chain has TRBV19 and TRBJ2-5, with D tentatively TRBD1 (7 bases). The CDR3 loop spans 15 amino acids. Per the germline V gene, CDR1 is LNHDA and CDR2 is SQIVND (reference sequence). V was shortened by 3 bases and J by 4 bases, with 15 bases between the two germline ends. The CDR3 is CASSIGVQGGETQYF. DNA of the CDR3: TGTGCCAGTAGTATCGGGGTCCAGGGGGGAGAGACCCAGTACTTC.

The chain links TRBV7-9 to TRBJ2-7, with D perhaps TRBD2 (7 bases). Looked up from germline, CDR1 is SEHNR and CDR2 is FQNEAQ (reference sequence). Trimming took off 0 bases at V and 5 bases at J, with 11 bases between the two ends. The CDR3 spans 14 residues. The DNA for the CDR3 is TGTGCCAGCAGCTTAGCGGCGGGGGCGAACGAGCAGTACTTC. Its translation is CASSLAAGANEQYF.

The chain employs TRBV4-1 and TRBJ1-3; tentatively, D is TRBD1 (5 bases). The V and J ends lost 0 bases and 0 bases respectively, with 9 bases between them. The germline gives CDR1 MGHRA, CDR2 YSYEKL. There are 16 residues in the CDR3. CDR3 sequence (DNA): TGCGCCAGCAGCCAAGATGTCGGGGCCTCTGGAAACACCATATATTTT. Protein sequence: CASSQDVGASGNTIYF.

The gene calls are TRBV5-4 and TRBJ2-1; TRBD1 might be the D (7 bases). The germline V gene has CDR1 SGHNT and CDR2 YYREEE (reference sequence). The CDR3 loop spans 13 amino acids. V was cut by 7 bases and J by 8 bases, with 16 bases left in between. The CDR3 nucleotides are TGTGCCAGCGCCGAGACAGGGAGGTATGAGCAGTTCTTC. Translation gives CASAETGRYEQFF.

This chain connects TRBV10-3 to TRBJ1-5; tentative D call: TRBD1 (6 bases). CDR3 length equals 14 residues. Trimming shortened V by 7 bases and J by 9 bases, and 19 bases separated the two germline ends. CDR1 is ENHRY and CDR2 is SYGVKD in the germline V gene. CDR3 loop: CAIKAPGEEGPQHF. The CDR3 DNA reads as TGTGCCATCAAAGCTCCAGGGGAGGAAGGGCCCCAGCATTTT.

DNA for the CDR3: TGTGCCAGCAATCAGTTAGGTTCACCCCTCCACTTT. Encoded protein: CASNQLGSPLHF. The chain links TRBV12-3 or TRBV12-4 to TRBJ1-6; D not certain. V was pared by 7 bases and J by 9 bases, with 10 bases between. The CDR3 extends over 12 amino acids.

J is TRBJ1-6 and V is TRBV6-5, with 10 bases identical to TRBD1. The CDR3 has 13 amino acids. V lost 5 bases and J lost 10; bases outside the gene matches: 2. In germline, CDR1 is MNHEY, CDR2 SVGAGI. CDR3 in amino acids: CASSPGQGSPLHF. Written as DNA, the CDR3 is TGTGCCAGCAGTCCGGGACAGGGGTCACCCCTCCACTTT.

The chain couples TRBV4-1 to TRBJ2-7, with 14 nucleotides matching TRBD2. V shed 4 bases, J shed 4 bases, and the junction held 6 bases outside the gene matches. The CDR3 is 16 residues long. Looked up from germline, CDR1 is MGHRA and CDR2 is YSYEKL. CDR3: CASSLGTSGGSYEQYF. CDR3 DNA sequence: TGCGCCAGCAGCCTCGGGACTAGCGGGGGATCTTACGAGCAGTACTTC.

The CDR3 DNA reads as TGTGCCAGCAGCTTAAATGCCAACACCTACGAGCAGTACTTC. This gives the protein CASSLNANTYEQYF. This sequence joins TRBV7-3 and TRBJ2-7; D is ambiguous. Germline CDR1 SGHTA, CDR2 FQGTGA. The V end lost 1 base, the J end lost 2 bases, and 9 bases lay between the germline ends. This CDR3 spans 14 amino acids.

The rearrangement links TRBV5-4 to TRBJ2-3, with D possibly matching TRBD1 (6 bases). The germline CDR1 and CDR2 sequences are SGHNT and YYREEE (reference sequence). This CDR3 region has 14 residues. The V end was cut by 9 bases, the J end by 5 bases, with 19 bases between. CDR3 region: CAIYNRGKRDTQYF. The CDR3 DNA sequence: TGTGCCATTTACAATAGGGGGAAGAGAGATACGCAGTATTTT.

V is TRBV19 and J is TRBJ1-2; no firm D call. V lost 0 bases to trimming and J lost 2 bases, with 19 bases between them. Germline V CDR1 and CDR2: LNHDA, SQIVND (reference sequence). This CDR3 contains 18 residues. The CDR3 DNA reads as TGTGCCAGTAGTATAGATGGTTATTCTGTGGGCAAGAACTATGGCTACACCTTC. As protein: CASSIDGYSVGKNYGYTF.

The rearrangement joins TRBV11-2 to TRBJ2-3; 11 bases agree with TRBD1. Germline V gives CDR1 SGHAT, CDR2 FQNNGV. Trimming removed 7 bases from V and 4 bases from J; junction bases left unmatched: 4. This CDR3 has 14 amino acids. In DNA, the CDR3 is TGTGCCAGCATCCGGACAGGGGGCGCAGATACGCAGTATTTT. Its translation is CASIRTGGADTQYF.

The V and J genes are TRBV28 and TRBJ2-7; 7 positions agree with TRBD1. With V trimmed by 5 bases and J by 0 bases, 10 bases remained unmatched. CDR1 is MDHEN, CDR2 SYDVKM, per germline. The CDR3 covers 16 residues. The CDR3 here is CASSIRDRRFSYEQYF. The CDR3, as DNA: TGTGCCAGCAGTATCCGGGACAGACGATTCTCCTACGAGCAGTACTTC.

The chain uses TRBV28 and TRBJ1-4, with TRBD1 matching 8 bases. The CDR3 length is 12 residues. The V gene end was trimmed by 8 bases and the J gene end by 6 bases; junction bases not matched to a gene: 2. Germline CDR1 reads MDHEN; CDR2 reads SYDVKM. In DNA form, the CDR3 reads TGTGCCAGCCGGACAGGGTATGAAAAACTGTTTTTT. Translation: CASRTGYEKLFF.

This chain joins TRBV28 and TRBJ1-1, with a weak D call TRBD1 (5 bases). Trimming took 10 bases from V and 1 from J, leaving 13 bases between them. The CDR3 covers 13 residues. The germline CDR1 and CDR2 sequences are MDHEN and SYDVKM. DNA for the CDR3: TGTGCCACCTACCGGGACGCGAACACTGAAGCTTTCTTT. Translation gives CATYRDANTEAFF.

The chain couples TRBV7-6 to TRBJ2-5, with 11 bases identical to TRBD1. Unmatched junction bases numbered 8, after V lost 3 bases and J lost 5 bases. The CDR3 has 16 amino acids. Germline values: CDR1 SGHVS, CDR2 FNYEAQ. This CDR3 reads CASSFEGTGGWETQYF. In DNA form, the CDR3 reads TGTGCCAGCAGCTTCGAGGGGACAGGGGGGTGGGAGACCCAGTACTTC.

The V and J genes are TRBV11-2 and TRBJ2-7; the D gene is possibly TRBD2 (6 bases). The CDR3 totals 12 residues. V lost 3 bases to trimming and J lost 6 bases, with 9 bases between them. Germline V CDR1 and CDR2: SGHAT, FQNNGV. In DNA, the CDR3 is TGTGCCAGCAGCTTGTCGGGAGTCGAGCAGTACTTC. It yields the protein CASSLSGVEQYF. Filled out from reference TRBV11-2 and TRBJ2-7, the complete variable domain reads EAGVAQSPRYKIIEKRQSVAFWCNPISGHATLYWYQQILGQGPKLLIQFQNNGVVDDSQLPKDRFSAERLKGVDSTLKIQPAKLEDSAVYLCASSLSGVEQYFGPGTRLTVT.

The chain carries TRBV19 and TRBJ2-1; D is unresolved. Germline V gives CDR1 LNHDA, CDR2 SQIVND (reference sequence). The V end lost 5 bases, the J end lost 10 bases, and 6 bases lay between the germline ends. This CDR3 contains 10 residues. The DNA of the CDR3 is TGTGCCAGTAGTTTGGGGGAGCAGTTCTTC. This translates into CASSLGEQFF.

V is TRBV27 and J is TRBJ2-7; 10 bases map to TRBD2. Per germline, CDR1 MNHEY and CDR2 SMNVEV (reference sequence). The CDR3 is 16 residues long. J gave up 3 bases and V 1 base, and 6 bases lay outside the gene matches. CDR3 loop: CASSLYRTSGLYEQYF. DNA for the CDR3: TGTGCCAGCAGTTTATACCGGACTAGCGGACTCTACGAGCAGTACTTC.

The chain has TRBV12-5 and TRBJ2-5, with TRBD1 identical over 8 bases. Germline CDR1 reads LGHNT; CDR2 reads FRNRAP. The CDR3 contains 15 residues. V shed 6 bases, J shed 5 bases, and the junction held 11 bases outside the gene matches. The CDR3 nucleotides are TGTGCTAGTGGCCTAGGAGTCAGGGGGCGTGAGACCCAGTACTTC. This gives the protein CASGLGVRGRETQYF.

The V gene is TRBV6-5, the J gene TRBJ1-1; D gene ambiguous. This CDR3 contains 12 residues. The V gene's germline CDR1 is MNHEY and CDR2 SVGAGI. Trimming took off 4 bases at V and 8 bases at J, with 11 bases between the two ends. CDR3 loop: CASSSGLREAFF. CDR3 nucleotide sequence: TGTGCCAGCAGTTCTGGGTTACGAGAAGCTTTCTTT.

V gene TRBV7-8 combines with J gene TRBJ2-1; TRBD2 matches 12 bases. The CDR3 contains 17 residues. Trimming removed 7 bases from V and 9 bases from J; junction bases left unmatched: 16. Germline V CDR1 and CDR2: SGHVS, FQNEAQ. The CDR3 bases are TGTGCCAGCACCGTCACCGCCTCTAGCGGGGGGGTTGGTGAGCAGTTCTTC. Encoded protein: CASTVTASSGGVGEQFF.

This clone was seen a few times. This chain connects TRBV6-5 to TRBJ2-6; the D gene is possibly TRBD2 (5 bases). The germline gives CDR1 MNHEY, CDR2 SVGAGI. The V end was cut by 6 bases, the J end by 3 bases, with 12 bases between. This CDR3 is built from 15 residues. CDR3 sequence reads: CASRPGIVGANVLTF. CDR3 nucleotide sequence: TGTGCCAGCAGACCCGGGATAGTTGGGGCCAACGTCCTGACTTTC.

Concerning this clone itself: This CDR3 is also generated by other DNA sequences in the sample. The DNA of the CDR3 is TGTGCCAGCAGCTTAGTGGGGGACACTGAAGCTTTCTTT. Its protein is CASSLVGDTEAFF. The chain uses TRBV7-2 and TRBJ1-1, with D possibly TRBD1 on 5 matching bases. Germline-derived CDR1 and CDR2 are SGHTA and FQGNSA. V dropped 1 base and J dropped 3 bases, with 6 bases sitting between them. The CDR3 consists of 13 residues. Full variable domain (missing parts from reference TRBV7-2 and TRBJ1-1): GAGVSQSPSNKVTEKGKDVELRCDPISGHTALYWYRQSLGQGLEFLIYFQGNSAPDKSGLPSDRFSAERTGGSVSTLTIQRTQQEDSAVYLCASSLVGDTEAFFGQGTRLTVV.

The chain couples TRBV5-4 to TRBJ2-7; 7 bases agree with TRBD1. The CDR3 is made up of 15 amino acids. Germline CDR1 and CDR2: SGHNT and YYREEE (reference sequence). With 4 bases clipped from V and 3 bases from J, the junction kept 10 bases outside the gene matches. The CDR3 reads CASSPPQGLGYEQYF. The CDR3, as DNA: TGTGCCAGCAGCCCGCCACAGGGGTTGGGCTACGAGCAGTACTTC. Full variable domain (outside the CDR3, taken from reference TRBV5-4 and TRBJ2-7): ETGVTQSPTHLIKTRGQQVTLRCSSQSGHNTVSWYQQALGQGPQFIFQYYREEENGRGNFPPRFSGLQFPNYSSELNVNALELDDSALYLCASSPPQGLGYEQYFGPGTRLTVT.

The CDR3 nucleotides read TGTGCCTGGAGTGTACCGGCAGGGGATGGGCCACCCCTCCACTTT. This sequence encodes CAWSVPAGDGPPLHF. J is TRBJ1-6 and V is TRBV30; D possibly corresponds to TRBD1 (6 bases). The CDR3 consists of 15 residues. V was trimmed by 0 bases and J by 11 bases, leaving 17 bases between them. CDR1 and CDR2 from the germline V gene are GTSNPN and SVGIG (reference sequence).

The chain is built from TRBV2 and TRBJ1-6, with D hard to call. Trimming took off 4 bases at V and 4 bases at J, with 11 bases between the two ends. Germline V CDR1 and CDR2: SNHLY, FYNNEI. The CDR3 has 15 residues. In DNA form, the CDR3 reads TGTGCCAGCAGTGGCGCAGAAGTTTATAATTCACCCCTCCACTTT. This translates into CASSGAEVYNSPLHF.

The chain has TRBV7-8 and TRBJ2-1, with D possibly being TRBD1 or TRBD2 (5 bases each). This CDR3 comprises 13 residues. Trimming cost V 6 bases and J 9 bases, with 15 bases left between them. CDR1 is SGHVS and CDR2 is FQNEAQ in the germline V gene. CDR3 loop: CASSRGADREQFF. Written as DNA, the CDR3 is TGTGCCAGCAGTCGGGGCGCTGATCGTGAGCAGTTCTTC.

The chain has TRBV21-1 and TRBJ2-4. TRBV21-1 is a pseudogene locus. The CDR3 is 14 amino acids. Here the CDR3 reads CASSKHKGKNIQYF. CDR3 nucleotide sequence: TGTGCCAGCAGCAAACATAAGGGCAAAAACATTCAGTACTTC.

This clone has just one count. The chain has TRBV28 and TRBJ1-2, with TRBD1 as a possible D gene (6 bases). Germline V gene sequence: CDR1 MDHEN, CDR2 SYDVKM. The CDR3 extends over 11 amino acids. Trimming pared 11 bases from V and 8 bases from J, leaving 15 bases between. CDR3 DNA sequence: TGTGCCGGGGGGGGCGGAGTGGGCTACACCTTC. Protein sequence: CAGGGGVGYTF.

The chain employs TRBV5-4 and TRBJ2-2; 7 nucleotides align to TRBD2. CDR3 length: 15 amino acids. J lost 0 bases, V lost 5 bases, and 4 bases had no gene match. Germline CDR1 SGHNT, CDR2 YYREEE (reference sequence). CDR3 DNA: TGTGCCAGCAGAACCGGGACTACGAACACCGGGGAGCTGTTTTTT. It specifies CASRTGTTNTGELFF.